Listed here are 17 T cell receptor beta chains from one sample, sequenced in a study of blood T cell repertoires in COVID-19. Only in-frame clones appear in the TCRdb table, and some are missing; sequencing was by immunoSEQ multiplex PCR. The sample records more than 300,000 clones, 88% being singletons. Sequences were obtained from PBMCs or T cells enriched from blood (not recorded which). The receptors were sampled from a woman younger than 35 who had recovered from COVID-19.

The J gene is TRBJ1-6, the V gene TRBV11-2; no clear D gene. Germline loops: CDR1 SGHAT, CDR2 FQNNGV. CDR3 size: 12 residues. Trimming removed 5 bases from V and 9 bases from J, with 8 bases in between. CDR3 DNA sequence: TGTGCCAGCAGCCTACGTGGTTCACCCCTCCACTTT. Amino acid sequence: CASSLRGSPLHF.

CDR3 DNA sequence: TGTGCCAGCAGTTCCCGGGAGATCTCCTACGAGCAGTACTTC. Residues: CASSSREISYEQYF. The chain combines TRBV6-5 with TRBJ2-7; possible D gene TRBD2, 6 bases. There are 14 residues in the CDR3. V dropped 4 bases and J dropped 0 bases, with 10 bases sitting between them. Germline V CDR1 and CDR2: MNHEY, SVGAGI.

The CDR3 loop reads CSVVGTAQNTEAFF. DNA for the CDR3: TGCAGCGTTGTGGGGACAGCCCAAAACACTGAAGCTTTCTTT. This chain connects TRBV29-1 to TRBJ1-1; 7 bases fit TRBD1. Germline V gene sequence: CDR1 SQVTM, CDR2 ANQGSEA. Trimming removed 4 bases from V and 2 bases from J; junction bases left unmatched: 7. The CDR3 extends over 14 amino acids.

The chain carries TRBV15 and TRBJ2-5; 7 nucleotides agree with TRBD2. CDR3 length: 14 amino acids. CDR1 and CDR2 from the germline V gene are LNHNV and YYDKDF (reference sequence). V gave up 0 bases and J gave up 4 bases; unmatched junction bases: 2. In nucleotides, the CDR3 is TGTGCCACCAGCAGAGATCCGGGGGGAGAGACCCAGTACTTC. The encoded protein is CATSRDPGGETQYF.

The V gene is TRBV20-1, the J gene TRBJ1-4; D not certain. V gave up 3 bases and J gave up 5 bases, with 10 bases separating them. Germline-derived CDR1 and CDR2 are DFQATT and SNEGSKA (reference sequence). The CDR3 spans 13 residues. CDR3 sequence (DNA): TGCAGTGCTAGTGGAGGGAGAAATGAAAAACTGTTTTTT. This translates into CSASGGRNEKLFF.

V is TRBV11-3 and J is TRBJ2-2, with 7 bases identical to TRBD1. The trim removed 3 bases at V and 0 bases at J, leaving 4 bases unmatched. The CDR3 sequence is 16 residues long. Germline V CDR1 and CDR2: SGHNT, YENEEA. The CDR3 DNA follows: TGTGCCAGCAGCTTCTCCGGGACAGCGAACACCGGGGAGCTGTTTTTT. It specifies CASSFSGTANTGELFF.

The genes are TRBV5-5 and TRBJ1-6, with a weak D call TRBD1 (5 bases). The CDR3 contains 14 residues. The ends were cut back, 7 bases at V and 10 bases at J, with 18 bases in the middle. Germline-derived CDR1 and CDR2 are SGHKS and YYEKEE (reference sequence). The CDR3, as DNA: TGTGCCAGCCGCGAGACCCCAGGGCACTCACCCCTCCACTTT. Its protein product is CASRETPGHSPLHF.

The V call is TRBV10-3, the J call TRBJ1-2, with a tentative D call TRBD1 (6 bases). With 3 bases removed from V and 1 base from J, the gap between germline ends came to 12 bases. The length of the CDR3 is 15 residues. Germline CDR1 is ENHRY and CDR2 is SYGVKD. The CDR3 protein is CAISDGGRGNYGYTF. CDR3 coding DNA: TGTGCCATCAGTGATGGGGGCCGGGGTAACTATGGCTACACCTTC.

The rearrangement links TRBV6-2 or TRBV6-3 to TRBJ2-7; unclear D gene. This CDR3 is 11 amino acids long. The germline V gene has CDR1 MNHEY and CDR2 SVGEGT. With 5 bases removed from V and 9 bases from J, the gap between germline ends came to 11 bases. CDR3 nucleotide sequence: TGTGCCAGCAGTAATCTGGCTGGGCAGTACTTC. It codes for CASSNLAGQYF.

This rearrangement joins TRBV10-3 to TRBJ2-5, with a possible D match to TRBD1 (6 bases). The length of the CDR3 is 15 residues. Trimming shortened V by 8 bases and J by 6 bases, and 22 bases separated the two germline ends. In germline, CDR1 is ENHRY, CDR2 SYGVKD. The CDR3 spells CAIAAAKQGIKTQYF. CDR3 coding DNA: TGTGCCATCGCGGCCGCTAAACAGGGTATAAAGACCCAGTACTTC.

The V and J genes are TRBV2 and TRBJ1-5; 7 bases match TRBD1. Germline assignment: CDR1 SNHLY and CDR2 FYNNEI. J was trimmed by 7 bases and V by 3 bases; bases with no gene match: 9. The CDR3 has 15 residues. The CDR3 DNA follows: TGTGCCAGCAGTGACCGGGACAGCATTTCCCAGCCCCAGCATTTT. As protein: CASSDRDSISQPQHF. Complete variable domain (other parts from reference TRBV2 and TRBJ1-5): EPEVTQTPSHQVTQMGQEVILRCVPISNHLYFYWYRQILGQKVEFLVSFYNNEISEKSEIFDDQFSVERPDGSNFTLKIRSTKLEDSAMYFCASSDRDSISQPQHFGDGTRLSIL.

This sequence joins TRBV27 and TRBJ1-5, with D uncertain. With 4 bases removed from V and 2 bases from J, the gap between germline ends came to 15 bases. Germline V gene sequence: CDR1 MNHEY, CDR2 SMNVEV (reference sequence). CDR3 length: 16 residues. In nucleotides, the CDR3 is TGTGCCAGCAGTTCCTATCTGGGCCCGGGCAATCAGCCCCAGCATTTT. Translated: CASSSYLGPGNQPQHF.

The J gene is TRBJ2-7, the V gene TRBV5-4; D ambiguous. With 0 bases removed from V and 3 bases from J, the gap between germline ends came to 7 bases. The germline gives CDR1 SGHNT, CDR2 YYREEE (reference sequence). The CDR3 contains 13 residues. CDR3 protein: CASSLVTDYEQYF. In nucleotides, the CDR3 is TGTGCCAGCAGCTTGGTTACAGACTACGAGCAGTACTTC. Drawing the rest from reference TRBV5-4 and TRBJ2-7, the complete variable domain is ETGVTQSPTHLIKTRGQQVTLRCSSQSGHNTVSWYQQALGQGPQFIFQYYREEENGRGNFPPRFSGLQFPNYSSELNVNALELDDSALYLCASSLVTDYEQYFGPGTRLTVT.

The J gene is TRBJ1-2, the V gene TRBV9, with D maybe TRBD1 (5 bases). The CDR3 contains 15 residues. V gave up 2 bases and J gave up 11 bases, with 22 bases separating them. The germline V gene has CDR1 SGDLS and CDR2 YYNGEE. The CDR3 region has the DNA TGTGCCAGCAGCGTCCCCCAGACAGTGGCGCTGGGTTACACCTTC. This encodes CASSVPQTVALGYTF.

The chain is built from TRBV14 and TRBJ1-6, with 7 bases matching TRBD1. The CDR3 runs to 16 residues. V was clipped by 3 bases and J by 5 bases; unmatched bases: 7. CDR1 and CDR2 from the germline V gene are SGHDN and FVKESK. The CDR3 reads CASSQRTGQNNSPLHF. In DNA, the CDR3 is TGTGCCAGCAGCCAGCGTACGGGACAGAATAATTCACCCCTCCACTTT.

This clone was found once. The V call is TRBV20-1, the J call TRBJ2-5; D is possibly TRBD2 (6 bases). CDR1 DFQATT and CDR2 SNEGSKA come from the germline V gene (reference sequence). There are 11 residues in the CDR3. The V and J ends lost 6 bases and 5 bases respectively, with 10 bases between them. As DNA, the CDR3 is TGCAGTGCCGGGGACTGGGAGACCCAGTACTTC. Its translation: CSAGDWETQYF.

The V call is TRBV3-1 (or the pseudogene TRBV3-2), the J call TRBJ2-3; TRBD2 aligns across 11 bases. V dropped 6 bases and J dropped 5; count of bases not matched to a gene: 13. This CDR3 contains 17 residues. The germline V gene encodes CDR1 LGHDT and CDR2 YNNKEL (reference sequence). CDR3 nucleotides: TGTGCCAGCAGTCCTAGCGGGGGGAGCGCGCTTGGAGATACGCAGTATTTT. Its protein product is CASSPSGGSALGDTQYF.